A single sample gave rise to the 10 T cell receptor beta chains below, sequenced in a study of early T cells in non-severe SARS-CoV-2 infection. From the 5' RACE reads, TCRdb called clonotypes with MiXCR, one entry per CDR3 protein. The sample includes about 40,000 distinct CDR3 sequences, approximately 4.8% seen only once; the top ten take approximately 4.8%. The source material was whole blood. These receptors originate from an adult who was a healthcare worker with PCR-confirmed SARS-CoV-2 infection or an uninfected control (not recorded which).

This clonotype appeared many times. This sequence joins TRBV7-2 and TRBJ1-5, with unresolved D. Germline CDR1 reads SGHTA; CDR2 reads FQGNSA. The CDR3 is 12 residues long. V lost 5 bases, J lost 3 bases, and 5 bases lay in between. The CDR3 sequence is CASSRDNQPQHF. CDR3 coding DNA: TGTGCCAGCAGCCGGGACAATCAGCCCCAGCATTTT.

This clonotype was observed at least ten times. The CDR3 is CAWSVRNEAFF. The CDR3 bases are TGTGCCTGGAGTGTACGGAATGAAGCTTTCTTT. The chain uses TRBV30 and TRBJ1-1; D unresolved. This CDR3 region has 11 residues. Trimming took 0 bases from V and 7 from J, leaving 6 bases between them. Looked up from germline, CDR1 is GTSNPN and CDR2 is SVGIG (reference sequence). The complete variable domain, with remaining parts taken from reference TRBV30 and TRBJ1-1, reads SQTIHQWPATLVQPVGSPLSLECTVEGTSNPNLYWYRQAAGRGLQLLFYSVGIGQISSEVPQNLSASRPQDRQFILSSKKLLLSDSGFYLCAWSVRNEAFFGQGTRLTVV.

This clonotype has at least ten counts. The V gene is TRBV5-4, the J gene TRBJ2-6; 9 bases are a match to TRBD2. The germline gives CDR1 SGHNT, CDR2 YYREEE (reference sequence). The CDR3 is made up of 18 amino acids. V shed 4 bases and J 0 bases; nucleotides not matched to a gene: 8. The CDR3 nucleotides are TGTGCCAGCAGCCAGACTAGCGGAGCACGCTCTGGGGCCAACGTCCTGACTTTC. It codes for CASSQTSGARSGANVLTF.

This clonotype has just a few counts. The V gene is TRBV11-2, the J gene TRBJ2-3; 14 bases map to TRBD2. The V and J ends lost 5 bases and 4 bases, in that order; junction bases with no gene match: 5. CDR1 and CDR2 from the germline V gene are SGHAT and FQNNGV. The CDR3 is made up of 16 amino acids. The CDR3 loop is CASSMTSGGAPDTQYF. The CDR3 DNA reads TGTGCCAGCAGCATGACTAGCGGGGGGGCTCCAGATACGCAGTATTTT.

This clonotype was seen more than once but under ten times. V gene TRBV10-3 combines with J gene TRBJ2-4; TRBD2 aligns across 13 bases. Germline CDR1 ENHRY, CDR2 SYGVKD. J was trimmed by 7 bases and V by 2 bases; bases with no gene match: 5. The CDR3 covers 16 residues. The CDR3 is CAISEGLAGAGNIQYF. CDR3 in DNA: TGTGCCATCAGTGAGGGACTAGCGGGAGCAGGGAACATTCAGTACTTC.

This clonotype was counted many times. This chain connects TRBV10-3 to TRBJ1-2; 8 positions match TRBD1. Germline-derived CDR1 and CDR2 are ENHRY and SYGVKD. CDR3 length equals 16 residues. With 5 bases clipped from V and 2 bases from J, the junction kept 10 bases outside the gene matches. The DNA of the CDR3 is TGTGCCATCAGTCCCGGGACAGGAGGTGGAAACTATGGCTACACCTTC. Protein product: CAISPGTGGGNYGYTF.

This chain uses TRBV6-5 with TRBJ2-3, with 16 positions matching TRBD2. CDR1 is MNHEY, CDR2 SVGAGI, per germline. This CDR3 contains 18 residues. The J segment lost 6 bases and the V segment lost 4 bases, leaving 10 bases of the junction unmatched. CDR3 DNA: TGTGCCAGCAGTTCCTCCGGGACTAGCGGGGGGGCCCGGGATACGCAGTATTTT. This gives the protein CASSSSGTSGGARDTQYF.

The V and J genes are TRBV30 and TRBJ1-2; D gene unclear. The CDR3 is 14 residues long. Germline-derived CDR1 and CDR2 are GTSNPN and SVGIG (reference sequence). Trimming removed 4 bases at V and 4 bases at J, with 16 bases between. The CDR3 coding sequence is TGTGCCTGGATGGACGTAAGGCGGAGCTATGGCTACACCTTC. Its protein product is CAWMDVRRSYGYTF.

This clonotype was counted ten times or more. The V call is TRBV2, the J call TRBJ1-6; no reliable D call. The germline CDR1 and CDR2 sequences are SNHLY and FYNNEI. Between the trimmed V and J ends, which lost 7 bases and 6 bases, there was a span of 10 bases. The CDR3 runs to 13 residues. The CDR3 is CASNMGSNSPLHF. For the CDR3, the DNA is TGTGCCAGCAATATGGGATCTAATTCACCCCTCCACTTT.

This clonotype was seen ten or more times. This chain uses TRBV7-7 with TRBJ2-3; perhaps TRBD1 as D (6 bases). The CDR3 loop spans 17 amino acids. V lost 5 bases, J lost 0 bases, and 18 bases lay in between. Germline CDR1 and CDR2: SSHAT and FNYEAQ (reference sequence). In nucleotides, the CDR3 is TGTGCCAGCAGCCCGCGGACAGCTCAGAGTAGCACAGATACGCAGTATTTT. This gives the protein CASSPRTAQSSTDTQYF. Complete variable domain (other parts from reference TRBV7-7 and TRBJ2-3): GAGVSQSPRYKVTKRGQDVTLRCDPISSHATLYWYQQALGQGPEFLTYFNYEAQPDKSGLPSDRFSAERPEGSISTLTIQRTEQRDSAMYRCASSPRTAQSSTDTQYFGPGTRLTVL.